This T cell receptor (beta chain) was recorded in a study of shared clonotypes between healthy human individuals. Study conclusions and caveats: Some clonotypes were shared by all four sorted-subset donors, while others were not shared. The non-shared ones had lower generation probabilities than the shared ones.

To note about this clone: What it binds is not known.

Template for every sorted-subset replicate PCR totaled about 0.2 ug DNA, 25,000 to 30,000 T cell genomes. Generated by immunoSEQ multiplex PCR, the TCRdb table keeps only in-frame clones and is missing some. The repertoire consists of 850,000 to 1,100,000 clones, with around 77% occurring once and the leading ten covering 0.89%. Sequenced: memory CD4+ T cells from PBMCs. The subset: CD45RA-negative fraction. The sequence derives from a man in his late teens or twenties in good health. Some clones in this sample may be carry-over from other donors' samples.

This CDR3 is CASSQVTGPGELFF. In DNA, the CDR3 is TGCGCCAGCAGCCAAGTAACGGGGCCCGGGGAGCTGTTTTTT. The rearrangement joins TRBV4-1 to TRBJ2-2; D is perhaps TRBD1 or TRBD2 (5 bases each). The CDR3 has 14 residues. Per the germline V gene, CDR1 is MGHRA and CDR2 is YSYEKL. V lost 1 base, J lost 6 bases, and 9 bases lay in between.